These 31 T cell receptor beta chains were all obtained from the same sample, sequenced in a study of OX40 agonist ivuxolimab in advanced cancers. The library was obtained by the immunoSEQ multiplex PCR assay. TCRdb holds this immuneACCESS table with in-frame rearrangements only. Some clones are missing; in checked studies, unresolved V genes explain under half, and the rest has no known cause. This sample holds about 83,000 clones; about 90% were observed only once. Of the sample, 8.4% is held by the ten largest clones. The material was CD4+ or CD8+ T cells sorted from blood, obtained in a trial of the OX40 agonist ivuxolimab. The receptor set was obtained from an adult with an advanced solid tumor such as melanoma, head and neck, liver or kidney cancer.

The chain combines TRBV19 with TRBJ1-5, with a possible D match to TRBD1 (6 bases). The germline CDR1 and CDR2 sequences are LNHDA and SQIVND (reference sequence). V shed 7 bases and J shed 3 bases, with 16 bases lying between them. The CDR3 sequence is 15 residues long. CDR3 coding DNA: TGTGCCAGTACCATGGGGGCGCATAACAATCAGCCCCAGCATTTT. Translating it yields CASTMGAHNNQPQHF.

The V gene is TRBV30, the J gene TRBJ2-2, with D possibly matching TRBD1 (5 bases). The CDR3 has 12 residues. From germline, CDR1 is GTSNPN and CDR2 SVGIG (reference sequence). V was shortened by 2 bases and J by 7 bases, with 8 bases between the two germline ends. CDR3 amino acids: CAWSPRGGELFF. In DNA form, the CDR3 reads TGTGCCTGGAGTCCTAGGGGCGGGGAGCTGTTTTTT.

This clone came up once. The rearrangement joins TRBV10-3 to TRBJ2-2; no definite D call. The ends were cut back, 3 bases at V and 2 bases at J, with 4 bases in the middle. Germline V lookup: CDR1 ENHRY, CDR2 SYGVKD. This CDR3 contains 13 residues. CDR3 in amino acids: CAISDANTGELFF. The CDR3 nucleotides are TGTGCCATCAGTGACGCTAACACCGGGGAGCTGTTTTTT.

The V and J genes are TRBV5-1 and TRBJ2-1; D is perhaps TRBD1 (6 bases). The V and J ends lost 0 bases and 1 base respectively, with 8 bases between them. The germline CDR1 and CDR2 sequences are SGHRS and YFSETQ. The CDR3 is 15 amino acids. The CDR3 DNA reads TGCGCCAGCAGCTTGGGAGGGGGATCCTACAATGAGCAGTTCTTC. Translation gives CASSLGGGSYNEQFF.

The rearrangement joins TRBV12-5 to TRBJ2-6, with 8 bases that match TRBD1. The CDR3 contains 20 residues. CDR1 is LGHNT and CDR2 is FRNRAP in the germline V gene. The trim removed 1 base at V and 0 bases at J, leaving 11 bases unmatched. CDR3 coding DNA: TGTGCTAGTGGTTTGGAGGGACCGGGACAGGTTTTCTCTGGGGCCAACGTCCTGACTTTC. Protein sequence: CASGLEGPGQVFSGANVLTF.

The V gene is TRBV6-5, the J gene TRBJ2-7, with D perhaps TRBD1 (6 bases). V was shortened by 6 bases and J by 3 bases, with 18 bases between the two germline ends. Germline V gene lookup returns CDR1 MNHEY and CDR2 SVGAGI. CDR3 length equals 15 residues. CDR3 bases: TGTGCCAGCAGCGGAAGCGTCAGGGGTGGCTACGAGCAGTACTTC. This encodes CASSGSVRGGYEQYF.

The chain links TRBV6-5 to TRBJ1-5; a possible D gene is TRBD1 (5 bases). V lost 2 bases to trimming and J lost 8 bases, with 13 bases between them. CDR1 and CDR2 (germline): MNHEY, SVGAGI. CDR3 length: 14 amino acids. This CDR3 reads CASSYREGRKPQHF. The CDR3 coding sequence is TGTGCCAGCAGTTACAGGGAGGGGAGGAAGCCCCAGCATTTT.

This chain connects TRBV6-1 to TRBJ1-2; unclear D gene. V lost 4 bases to trimming and J lost 8 bases, with 14 bases between them. The CDR3 covers 13 residues. Germline CDR1 reads MNHNS; CDR2 reads SASEGT. In nucleotides, the CDR3 is TGTGCCAGCAGTGTTCCCCGGACGGTAGGCTACACCTTC. This encodes CASSVPRTVGYTF.

The genes are TRBV28 and TRBJ2-7; D is tentatively TRBD1 or TRBD2 (6 bases each). The CDR3 has 13 amino acids. V shed 6 bases and J shed 4 bases, with 13 bases lying between them. From germline, CDR1 is MDHEN and CDR2 SYDVKM. CDR3 in DNA: TGTGCCAGCAGCCTAGGGGGGAAGTACGAGCAGTACGTC. This encodes CASSLGGKYEQYV.

The chain links TRBV4-1 to TRBJ2-1, with D possibly being TRBD2 (6 bases). Per the germline V gene, CDR1 is MGHRA and CDR2 is YSYEKL. V was trimmed by 0 bases and J by 5 bases, leaving 14 bases between them. This CDR3 contains 16 residues. CDR3 sequence (DNA): TGCGCCAGCAGCCAAGACTTAGGACTACCTAACAATGAGCAGTTCTTC. Its protein is CASSQDLGLPNNEQFF.

J is TRBJ2-1 and V is TRBV6-5; 10 bases agree with TRBD1. Germline V CDR1 and CDR2: MNHEY, SVGAGI. The CDR3 consists of 15 residues. The ends lost 6 bases at V and 5 bases at J; junction bases unmatched: 7. CDR3 sequence reads: CASRTGTGEHNEQFF. CDR3 DNA sequence: TGTGCCAGCAGAACCGGGACAGGGGAACACAATGAGCAGTTCTTC.

This chain uses TRBV7-8 with TRBJ2-1; 10 bases line up with TRBD2. From germline, CDR1 is SGHVS and CDR2 FQNEAQ. There are 17 residues in the CDR3. The J segment lost 10 bases and the V segment lost 2 bases, leaving 14 bases of the junction unmatched. As DNA, the CDR3 is TGTGCCAGCAGCTTAATTTGGAAAACTAGCGGGGATTGGGAGCAGTTCTTC. It encodes CASSLIWKTSGDWEQFF.

The chain combines TRBV4-3 with TRBJ2-2; D might be TRBD2 (6 bases). Trimming pared 2 bases from V and 7 bases from J, leaving 17 bases between. CDR3 length: 16 amino acids. CDR1 is LGHNA, CDR2 YSLEER, per germline. The DNA of the CDR3 is TGCGCCAGCAGCCAACCCGTGGGGGACTCCCGCGGGGAGCTGTTTTTT. Translated, it gives CASSQPVGDSRGELFF.

This chain connects TRBV7-3 to TRBJ2-7; no reliable D call. Germline V gene lookup returns CDR1 SGHTA and CDR2 FQGTGA. The CDR3 is 13 residues long. Between the trimmed V and J ends, which lost 2 bases and 5 bases, there was a span of 10 bases. The CDR3 sequence: CASSLRAWDEQYF. The CDR3 nucleotides are TGTGCCAGCAGCTTACGGGCGTGGGACGAGCAGTACTTC. Looking up the rest from reference TRBV7-3 and TRBJ2-7 gives the full variable domain: GAGVSQTPSNKVTEKGKYVELRCDPISGHTALYWYRQSLGQGPEFLIYFQGTGAADDSGLPNDRFFAVRPEGSVSTLKIQRTERGDSAVYLCASSLRAWDEQYFGPGTRLTVT.

This clone showed up just once. The chain joins TRBV29-1 to TRBJ2-1, with 11 bases lining up with TRBD2. The V gene's germline CDR1 is SQVTM and CDR2 ANQGSEA. V was pared by 6 bases and J by 4 bases, with 5 bases of the junction left unmatched. There are 14 residues in the CDR3. Here the CDR3 DNA reads TGCAGCGTGTCACTAGCGGGGGATTACAATGAGCAGTTCTTC. It codes for CSVSLAGDYNEQFF.

The chain employs TRBV7-9 and TRBJ2-3; 10 positions agree with TRBD2. The junction had 2 bases not matched to a gene; V was cut back by 2 bases and J by 0 bases. In germline, CDR1 is SEHNR, CDR2 FQNEAQ (reference sequence). The CDR3 runs 16 residues. The chain's CDR3 is CASSLLAGASTDTQYF. CDR3 nucleotide sequence: TGTGCCAGCAGCTTACTAGCGGGGGCGAGCACAGATACGCAGTATTTT. The full variable domain, completed using reference TRBV7-9 and TRBJ2-3, is DTGVSQNPRHKITKRGQNVTFRCDPISEHNRLYWYRQTLGQGPEFLTYFQNEAQLEKSRLLSDRFSAERPKGSFSTLEIQRTEQGDSAMYLCASSLLAGASTDTQYFGPGTRLTVL.

The V call is TRBV13, the J call TRBJ2-3; no clear D gene. Germline lookup yields CDR1 PRHDT and CDR2 FYEKMQ (reference sequence). Trimming took 7 bases from V and 2 from J, leaving 4 bases between them. The CDR3 loop spans 11 amino acids. In nucleotides, the CDR3 is TGTGCCAGCACCTTCACAGATACGCAGTATTTT. It codes for CASTFTDTQYF.

The chain couples TRBV6-5 to TRBJ2-5; tentatively, D is TRBD1 (5 bases). CDR3 length: 13 residues. Trimming shortened V by 2 bases and J by 5 bases, and 9 bases separated the two germline ends. Germline loops: CDR1 MNHEY, CDR2 SVGAGI. The CDR3 DNA reads TGTGCCAGCAGTTACAGGGGATCGGAGACCCAGTACTTC. Translating it yields CASSYRGSETQYF.

The V and J genes are TRBV4-2 and TRBJ2-1; D call uncertain. The V end lost 1 base, the J end lost 8 bases, and 9 bases lay between the germline ends. CDR1 and CDR2 from the germline V gene are LGHNA and YNFKEQ. This CDR3 is built from 13 residues. The chain's CDR3 is CASSQGYGDEQFF. The CDR3 DNA sequence: TGTGCCAGCAGCCAAGGGTACGGAGATGAGCAGTTCTTC.

The V and J genes are TRBV5-1 and TRBJ1-2; 9 bases map to TRBD1. J was trimmed by 3 bases and V by 4 bases; bases with no gene match: 7. This CDR3 is 15 amino acids long. Germline V CDR1 and CDR2: SGHRS, YFSETQ. The CDR3 DNA is TGCGCCAGCAGCACCCGGGACAGGGAGTACTATGGCTACACCTTC. As protein: CASSTRDREYYGYTF.

This chain connects TRBV4-2 to TRBJ1-2; no clear D. The CDR3 sequence is 13 residues long. V lost 0 bases, J lost 8 bases, and 10 bases lay in between. Germline V lookup: CDR1 LGHNA, CDR2 YNFKEQ. CDR3: CASSQEVSKGYTF. The DNA of the CDR3 is TGTGCCAGCAGCCAAGAGGTCTCGAAGGGCTACACCTTC.

The chain is built from TRBV7-9 and TRBJ1-1; a possible D gene is TRBD1 (5 bases). Germline V CDR1 and CDR2: SEHNR, FQNEAQ (reference sequence). The V gene lost 5 bases and the J gene lost 6 bases, with 10 bases spanning the gap. CDR3 length equals 12 residues. CDR3 DNA: TGTGCCAGCAGCGGTCGGGGCGCTGAAGCTTTCTTT. It translates to CASSGRGAEAFF.

The J gene is TRBJ2-7, the V gene TRBV10-2; 10 bases align to TRBD2. Trimming took 6 bases from V and 3 from J; bases not matched to a gene: 11. The CDR3 runs to 16 residues. Germline loops: CDR1 WSHSY, CDR2 SAAADI. The CDR3 spells CASRGPVLAGHYEQYV. CDR3 DNA sequence: TGCGCCAGCAGGGGCCCGGTACTAGCGGGGCACTACGAGCAGTACGTC.

This chain links TRBV4-2 with TRBJ1-5; D remains ambiguous. The CDR3 totals 15 residues. Germline CDR1 is LGHNA and CDR2 is YNFKEQ. Trimming took 0 bases from V and 4 from J, leaving 10 bases between them. In DNA form, the CDR3 reads TGTGCCAGCAGCCAAGATCTACGGGGTAATCAGCCCCAGCATTTT. It is translated as CASSQDLRGNQPQHF.

A single count supports this clone. The chain couples TRBV11-3 to TRBJ2-3, with a tentative D call TRBD1 (6 bases). CDR3 length equals 13 residues. Germline V gene data show CDR1 as SGHNT and CDR2 as YENEEA. Trimming took 5 bases from V and 8 from J, leaving 14 bases between them. The DNA for the CDR3 is TGTGCCAGCAGCCAAGGGACAATCGGTACGCAGTATTTT. Its protein is CASSQGTIGTQYF.

This chain joins TRBV28 and TRBJ2-3; tentatively, D is TRBD1 or TRBD2 (6 bases each). This CDR3 has 12 amino acids. CDR1 and CDR2 from the germline V gene are MDHEN and SYDVKM. The V and J ends lost 5 bases and 6 bases respectively, with 9 bases between them. CDR3 sequence (DNA): TGTGCCAGCAGTAAGGGGGGCGATACGCAGTATTTT. Its protein product is CASSKGGDTQYF.

This chain joins TRBV9 and TRBJ2-3, with 7 bases identical to TRBD2. Trimming took 0 bases from V and 6 from J; bases not matched to a gene: 7. CDR1 is SGDLS, CDR2 YYNGEE, per germline. The CDR3 totals 15 residues. This CDR3 reads CASSVEGLTSDTQYF. The CDR3 nucleotides read TGTGCCAGCAGCGTAGAGGGACTAACCTCCGATACGCAGTATTTT.

This clone occurred a few times. The CDR3 coding sequence is TGTGCCAGCTCACCAGGGCATAGCAATCAGCCCCAGCATTTT. Protein product: CASSPGHSNQPQHF. The V gene is TRBV18, the J gene TRBJ1-5; no clear D gene. V lost 2 bases and J lost 0, with 5 bases in between. The CDR3 extends over 14 amino acids. Looked up from germline, CDR1 is KGHSH and CDR2 is LQKENI.

Worth noting for this clone: Other DNA sequences in this specimen translate into the identical CDR3. The chain links TRBV30 to TRBJ1-5; no definite D call. The CDR3 length is 14 residues. Trimming cost V 5 bases and J 0 bases, with 11 bases left between them. From germline, CDR1 is GTSNPN and CDR2 SVGIG (reference sequence). CDR3: CAWGSENSNQPQHF. Here the CDR3 DNA reads TGTGCCTGGGGCAGCGAAAATAGCAATCAGCCCCAGCATTTT.

The V call is TRBV4-2, the J call TRBJ2-7; D gene unclear. Trimming removed 0 bases at V and 2 bases at J, with 14 bases between. CDR3 length: 16 amino acids. Germline values: CDR1 LGHNA, CDR2 YNFKEQ. Here the CDR3 DNA reads TGTGCCAGCAGCCAAGATTCGGCCGTAGGTCCCTACGAGCAGTACTTC. Translating it yields CASSQDSAVGPYEQYF.

The CDR3 coding sequence is TGTGCCATCAGTGAAACCGGGACAGGGGACACCGGGGAGCTGTTTTTT. Encoded protein: CAISETGTGDTGELFF. The genes are TRBV10-3 and TRBJ2-2, with TRBD1 matching 10 bases. Per the germline V gene, CDR1 is ENHRY and CDR2 is SYGVKD. V lost 3 bases, J lost 3 bases, and 4 bases stayed unmatched. This CDR3 is 16 amino acids long.